This T cell receptor beta chain was profiled in a study of monozygotic twins with inflammatory bowel disease. There were roughly 3.5 ug of total RNA used for each TCR library. TCRdb reprocessed the 5' RACE reads and keeps a single row for each CDR3 protein, giving no DNA. This table lists some 200,000 distinct CDR3 sequences. CDR1 LGHDT and CDR2 YNNKEL come from the germline V gene (reference sequence). CDR3 size: 15 residues. V is TRBV3-1 and J is TRBJ2-4. This sequence originates from a human donor with ulcerative colitis or Crohn's disease, or a healthy co-twin of an affected twin (not recorded which). The specimen sequenced was blood. CDR3 sequence reads: CASSYDRVAKNIQYF.